What follows is one T cell receptor beta chain and its context. This record comes from a study of blood T cell repertoires in COVID-19. About the study: Acute and convalescent COVID-19 samples came from the United States, Italy and Spain. PBMCs, B-cell-depleted T cells, or T cells provided the cDNA or gDNA that made up the material.

As processed by the authors: Quantification of nucleated cells was approximated via reference gene primer amplification. The table came from immunoSEQ multiplex PCR; TCRdb's copy has only in-frame clones and leaves some out. V, J and clone size reflect that table, while D and trimming were determined from the DNA. The table has 160,000 or so clones, roughly 90% seen once. The CDR3 covers 18 residues. Germline CDR1 SGHRS, CDR2 YFSETQ. V was pared by 0 bases and J by 0 bases, with 11 bases of the junction left unmatched. The chain links TRBV5-1 to TRBJ1-2; 7 positions agree with TRBD1. Sequenced input: peripheral blood. The receptor was derived from a man between 18 and 35 years old with acute or convalescent COVID-19. Written as DNA, the CDR3 is TGCGCCAGCAGCTTGGCCACGGCAGGGGGAACAGCTAACTATGGCTACACCTTC. Encoded protein: CASSLATAGGTANYGYTF.